These T cell receptor beta chains were read from a single sample in a study of T cell changes during pregnancy in multiple sclerosis. Assay: immunoSEQ multiplex PCR; the TCRdb copy retains only in-frame clones and omits some. The table shows 45,000 to 50,000 clones, with 92% occurring only once. Sequences were derived from CD4+ T cells from peripheral blood mononuclear cells, sampled in the second trimester of pregnancy. The receptors shown here come from a female donor in good health, enrolled as a control in a pregnancy study. Both conserved end residues are part of each CDR3.

>TRBV5-4|TRBJ1-1
CASSLEAGRTEAFF
>TRBV19|TRBJ1-5
CASSRQALQPQHF
>TRBV5-8|TRBJ2-5
CASNGGDQETQYF
>TRBV15|TRBJ2-2
CATSRGQTGELFF
>TRBV30|TRBJ1-3
CAWSDRGRTIYF
>TRBV10-3|TRBJ1-2
CAISEGMRGHGYTF
>TRBV7-9|TRBJ1-5
CASSYGGNQPQHF
>TRBV7-2|TRBJ1-1
CASSKGQTNTEAFF
>TRBV10-3|TRBJ2-1
CAISEFPLAGANEQFF
>TRBV7-2|TRBJ1-6
CASSHDSFYRDSPLHF
>TRBV5-1|TRBJ2-5
CASSLGGSGQGQETQYF
>TRBV7-2|TRBJ1-2
CASSSTRQGYGYTF
>TRBV15|TRBJ1-1
CATSRDTRRGTEAFF
>TRBV4-2|TRBJ2-5
CASSQLTQGAHETQYF
>TRBV5-1|TRBJ1-2
CASSSAVGGGEKGYTF
>TRBV6-6|TRBJ2-1
CASSSVRDTPYNEQFF